What follows are 24 T cell receptor beta chains derived from one specimen sequenced in a study of blood T cell repertoires in COVID-19. The data were produced by immunoSEQ multiplex PCR, yet TCRdb's version contains in-frame clones alone and is incomplete. The sample lists about 390,000 clones; approximately 87% were seen once. The source material was peripheral blood. The receptors were sampled from a woman in her sixties or seventies with COVID-19, enrolled during active disease.

The CDR3 loop reads CASSRQGRWNYGYTF. CDR3 nucleotides: TGTGCCAGCAGCAGACAGGGCAGGTGGAACTATGGCTACACCTTC. V and J are TRBV7-9 and TRBJ1-2, with 7 bases fitting TRBD1. The trim removed 5 bases at V and 2 bases at J, leaving 8 bases unmatched. The CDR3 has 15 amino acids. CDR1 SEHNR and CDR2 FQNEAQ come from the germline V gene (reference sequence).

The rearrangement uses TRBV11-2 and TRBJ2-7; a possible D gene is TRBD2 (7 bases). With 5 bases removed from V and 2 bases from J, the gap between germline ends came to 16 bases. CDR3 length: 15 residues. Germline CDR1 SGHAT, CDR2 FQNNGV. Here the CDR3 DNA reads TGTGCCAGCAGCCTAGCCCCGGGGGGCACCTACGAGCAGTACTTC. This gives the protein CASSLAPGGTYEQYF.

The chain joins TRBV5-4 to TRBJ1-1; 7 bases fit TRBD1. The CDR3 spans 15 residues. Germline lookup yields CDR1 SGHNT and CDR2 YYREEE (reference sequence). The trim removed 4 bases at V and 4 bases at J, leaving 10 bases unmatched. For the CDR3, the DNA is TGTGCCAGCAGCCCGCGACAGGGTTCGGGCACTGAAGCTTTCTTT. Translation: CASSPRQGSGTEAFF.

This sequence joins TRBV3-1 (or the pseudogene TRBV3-2) and TRBJ2-1, with 11 nucleotides matching TRBD2. In germline, CDR1 is LGHDT, CDR2 YNNKEL (reference sequence). The CDR3 is made up of 15 amino acids. Unmatched junction bases numbered 1, after V lost 4 bases and J lost 2 bases. This CDR3 reads CASSRSGGAYNEQFF. CDR3 bases: TGTGCCAGCAGCCGTAGCGGGGGGGCCTACAATGAGCAGTTCTTC.

The chain couples TRBV7-6 to TRBJ2-3, with 8 bases aligning to TRBD1. Germline-derived CDR1 and CDR2 are SGHVS and FNYEAQ. The CDR3 has 15 residues. V trimming: 6 bases; J trimming: 2 bases; junction bases outside the gene matches: 7. CDR3 residues: CASRTQGAPTDTQYF. CDR3 nucleotide sequence: TGTGCCAGCAGGACCCAGGGGGCCCCCACAGATACGCAGTATTTT.

This chain uses TRBV19 with TRBJ2-7; maybe TRBD1 (6 bases). This CDR3 region has 16 residues. Trimming removed 7 bases from V and 3 bases from J, with 22 bases in between. Germline loops: CDR1 LNHDA, CDR2 SQIVND (reference sequence). The CDR3 bases are TGTGCCAGTACTCCCAGAGGTAAGGGGGAAGGCTACGAGCAGTACTTC. Encoded protein: CASTPRGKGEGYEQYF.

The chain links TRBV6-5 to TRBJ1-5, with TRBD1 identical over 9 bases. CDR3 length: 14 residues. Germline lookup yields CDR1 MNHEY and CDR2 SVGAGI. Unmatched junction bases numbered 7, after V lost 9 bases and J lost 4 bases. In DNA, the CDR3 is TGTGCCAGGCGGACAGGGGCCTTAAATCAGCCCCAGCATTTT. Translated: CARRTGALNQPQHF.

The chain recombines TRBV7-9 with TRBJ1-4; the D gene is possibly TRBD1 (5 bases). Trimming removed 5 bases at V and 8 bases at J, with 15 bases between. Germline CDR1 and CDR2: SEHNR and FQNEAQ (reference sequence). This CDR3 has 14 residues. The chain's CDR3 is CASSAGLRSEKLFF. In DNA, the CDR3 is TGTGCCAGCAGCGCGGGACTGAGGTCGGAAAAACTGTTTTTT.

In its sample, this clone was seen once. The chain is built from TRBV7-2 and TRBJ2-7; D is perhaps TRBD1 (6 bases). The V end was cut by 5 bases, the J end by 6 bases, with 11 bases between. The CDR3 runs to 12 residues. Germline V gene lookup returns CDR1 SGHTA and CDR2 FQGNSA. CDR3 bases: TGTGCCAGCAGCCCCGGGACAACCGAGCAGTACTTC. Translation gives CASSPGTTEQYF. The whole variable domain, filled in from reference TRBV7-2 and TRBJ2-7, reads GAGVSQSPSNKVTEKGKDVELRCDPISGHTALYWYRQSLGQGLEFLIYFQGNSAPDKSGLPSDRFSAERTGGSVSTLTIQRTQQEDSAVYLCASSPGTTEQYFGPGTRLTVT.

The gene calls are TRBV6-2 or TRBV6-3 and TRBJ1-2, with unresolved D. The CDR3 is made up of 14 amino acids. CDR1 MNHEY and CDR2 SVGEGT come from the germline V gene. V dropped 2 bases and J dropped 6 bases, with 13 bases sitting between them. CDR3 loop: CASSYDSGADGYTF. The CDR3 DNA is TGTGCCAGCAGTTACGACTCCGGTGCGGATGGCTACACCTTC.

The chain joins TRBV27 to TRBJ2-1, with D perhaps TRBD2 (6 bases). V was clipped by 4 bases and J by 7 bases, with 11 bases between them. CDR3 length: 13 amino acids. Germline V lookup: CDR1 MNHEY, CDR2 SMNVEV (reference sequence). The CDR3 is CASSYRTKNEQFF. The CDR3 coding sequence is TGTGCCAGCAGTTATAGGACTAAGAATGAGCAGTTCTTC.

The gene calls are TRBV4-2 and TRBJ1-1; TRBD1 might be the D (5 bases). The germline gives CDR1 LGHNA, CDR2 YNFKEQ. The CDR3 has 16 amino acids. V was cut by 0 bases and J by 2 bases, with 13 bases left in between. The DNA of the CDR3 is TGTGCCAGCAGCCAAGAGGGCCACAGGCCCAACACTGAAGCTTTCTTT. It encodes CASSQEGHRPNTEAFF.

This chain connects TRBV19 to TRBJ2-1; 9 bases are a match to TRBD1. The length of the CDR3 is 15 residues. The germline V gene has CDR1 LNHDA and CDR2 SQIVND (reference sequence). Losses at the gene ends were 6 bases for V and 3 bases for J; bases not matched to a gene: 6. Here the CDR3 DNA reads TGTGCCAGTAGATTGGACAGGGGCAACTACAATGAGCAGTTCTTC. This codes for CASRLDRGNYNEQFF.

The chain is built from TRBV18 and TRBJ1-2, with a weak D call TRBD1 (5 bases). The V and J ends lost 6 bases and 5 bases respectively, with 16 bases between them. The V gene's germline CDR1 is KGHSH and CDR2 LQKENI. CDR3 length: 14 residues. CDR3 sequence reads: CASSPGTGDYGYTF. In nucleotides, the CDR3 is TGTGCCAGCTCCCCAGGGACTGGGGATTATGGCTACACCTTC.

This chain joins TRBV19 and TRBJ1-2; D uncertain. The germline V gene encodes CDR1 LNHDA and CDR2 SQIVND (reference sequence). CDR3 length equals 13 residues. Trimming shortened V by 8 bases and J by 0 bases, and 10 bases separated the two germline ends. CDR3 DNA sequence: TGTGCCAGTTCAGAGGTAGCTAACTATGGCTACACCTTC. It translates to CASSEVANYGYTF. Combining the CDR3 with reference TRBV19 and TRBJ1-2 gives the whole variable domain DGGITQSPKYLFRKEGQNVTLSCEQNLNHDAMYWYRQDPGQGLRLIYYSQIVNDFQKGDIAEGYSVSREKKESFPLTVTSAQKNPTAFYLCASSEVANYGYTFGSGTRLTVV.

This chain uses TRBV6-5 with TRBJ1-1; 8 nucleotides align to TRBD1. J lost 9 bases, V lost 6 bases, and 9 bases had no gene match. Germline values: CDR1 MNHEY, CDR2 SVGAGI. The CDR3 length is 13 residues. DNA for the CDR3: TGTGCCAGCAGCCTTGGACAGGGACAACAAGCTTTCTTT. This gives the protein CASSLGQGQQAFF.

V gene TRBV27 combines with J gene TRBJ1-2; TRBD1 matches 10 bases. The junction had 14 bases not matched to a gene; V was cut back by 5 bases and J by 5 bases. CDR1 and CDR2 (germline): MNHEY, SMNVEV (reference sequence). The CDR3 covers 17 residues. The CDR3 coding sequence is TGTGCCAGCAGTCCAATCCAACCGGGACAGGGGAGGTATGGCTACACCTTC. Its translation: CASSPIQPGQGRYGYTF.

The chain is built from TRBV9 and TRBJ2-5; the match to TRBD2 covers 8 bases. V lost 2 bases to trimming and J lost 3 bases; unmatched junction nucleotides: 3. Germline CDR1 and CDR2: SGDLS and YYNGEE. This CDR3 has 14 residues. This chain's CDR3 is CASSVRAGEETQYF. Here the CDR3 DNA reads TGTGCCAGCAGCGTCAGAGCGGGGGAAGAGACCCAGTACTTC. Full variable domain (outside the CDR3, taken from reference TRBV9 and TRBJ2-5): DSGVTQTPKHLITATGQRVTLRCSPRSGDLSVYWYQQSLDQGLQFLIQYYNGEERAKGNILERFSAQQFPDLHSELNLSSLELGDSALYFCASSVRAGEETQYFGPGTRLLVL.

The genes are TRBV18 and TRBJ2-1; D is undetermined. The CDR3 runs 13 residues. Deletions cut 1 base from V and 5 bases from J, with 6 bases between. Germline V gene sequence: CDR1 KGHSH, CDR2 LQKENI. The CDR3, as DNA: TGTGCCAGCTCACCACAACTCGACAATGAGCAGTTCTTC. It is translated as CASSPQLDNEQFF.

CDR3 protein: CASSLGQYMNTEAFF. DNA of the CDR3: TGCGCCAGCAGCTTGGGGCAGTACATGAACACTGAAGCTTTCTTT. V usage is TRBV5-1 and J usage is TRBJ1-1, with unresolved D. Germline CDR1 SGHRS, CDR2 YFSETQ. The CDR3 is made up of 15 amino acids. V was pared by 0 bases and J by 0 bases, with 9 bases between.

V usage is TRBV5-5 and J usage is TRBJ2-7; D gene uncertain. The germline V and J ends were trimmed by 2 bases and 0 bases, with 9 bases remaining between them. Per the germline V gene, CDR1 is SGHKS and CDR2 is YYEKEE (reference sequence). This CDR3 contains 14 residues. CDR3 sequence reads: CASSFLSSSYEQYF. CDR3 in DNA: TGTGCCAGCAGCTTTTTGTCCAGCTCCTACGAGCAGTACTTC.

V is TRBV5-1 and J is TRBJ1-3, with 7 nucleotides matching TRBD1. The CDR3 runs to 14 residues. Germline values: CDR1 SGHRS, CDR2 YFSETQ. Trimming at V came to 3 bases and at J to 3 bases, leaving 3 bases not matched to a gene. Written as DNA, the CDR3 is TGCGCCAGCAGCTGGGGGACAGTTGGAAACACCATATATTTT. It yields the protein CASSWGTVGNTIYF. Supplemented by reference TRBV5-1 and TRBJ1-3, the full variable domain reads KAGVTQTPRYLIKTRGQQVTLSCSPISGHRSVSWYQQTPGQGLQFLFEYFSETQRNKGNFPGRFSGRQFSNSRSEMNVSTLELGDSALYLCASSWGTVGNTIYFGEGSWLTVV.

The chain uses TRBV6-5 and TRBJ2-2; D possibly corresponds to TRBD2 (6 bases). The V and J ends lost 8 bases and 5 bases respectively, with 15 bases between them. The CDR3 sequence is 14 residues long. Germline values: CDR1 MNHEY, CDR2 SVGAGI. The CDR3, as DNA: TGTGCCAGCGGTAGACTAGTGTTGACCGGGGAGCTGTTTTTT. Amino acids: CASGRLVLTGELFF.

J is TRBJ1-1 and V is TRBV28; D is possibly TRBD1 (6 bases). The CDR3 has 16 amino acids. CDR1 and CDR2 from the germline V gene are MDHEN and SYDVKM. Trimming pared 6 bases from V and 4 bases from J, leaving 21 bases between. This CDR3 is CASSFGGAPGGTEAFF. The CDR3 nucleotides are TGTGCCAGCAGCTTTGGGGGGGCGCCTGGGGGCACTGAAGCTTTCTTT. The full variable domain, in which reference TRBV28 and TRBJ1-1 provide the parts outside the CDR3, is DVKVTQSSRYLVKRTGEKVFLECVQDMDHENMFWYRQDPGLGLRLIYFSYDVKMKEKGDIPEGYSVSREKKERFSLILESASTNQTSMYLCASSFGGAPGGTEAFFGQGTRLTVV.